This T cell receptor (beta chain) stems from a study of cytomegalovirus exposure and HLA in healthy donors. This clone occurred once. Its matching antigen is unknown. Study-level points and caveats: Per published reports, the classifier diagnosed cytomegalovirus status with high specificity and sensitivity. The study put 150 to 200 TCR beta chains on its list as cytomegalovirus-associated. Many donors shared some public TCRs, even though most TCR sequences were rare.

The protocol was immunoSEQ multiplex PCR, while the TCRdb copy is restricted to in-frame clones and leaves out a portion. Seen here are under 200,000 clones, roughly 89% observed once, and the top ten hold more than 2.5%. Separation from the approximately 720-subject first cohort characterized the roughly 120-subject validation cohort, to which the donors belonged. V gave up 1 base and J gave up 1 base; unmatched junction bases: 2. Germline V lookup: CDR1 SEHNR, CDR2 FQNEAQ (reference sequence). The CDR3 consists of 17 residues. J is TRBJ2-7 and V is TRBV7-9, with TRBD2 identical over 15 bases. The clonotype originates from a woman aged 18-30 years in good health and CMV-seropositive. The specimen sequenced was PBMCs. The DNA of the CDR3 is TGTGCCAGCAGCTTAGGGGGGACTAGCGGGAGGTCCTACGAGCAGTACTTC. It is translated as CASSLGGTSGRSYEQYF.